A selection of T cell receptor beta chains follows, all from one sample in a study of shared clonotypes between healthy human individuals. Libraries were prepared by immunoSEQ multiplex PCR; TCRdb keeps only in-frame clonotypes and omits some of them. The sample records about 2.1 million clones, 93% being singletons. Sequencing input: naive CD8+ T cells from PBMCs. The receptors derive from a man aged 18 to 29 in good health. Some clones in this sample may be carry-over from other donors' samples. The CDR3 runs from the conserved cysteine through the conserved F or W. The order of the fields is V gene, clone size, CDR3 length, D gene, J gene, CDR3 protein, CDR3 DNA. D genes are given only for firm matches. Clone sizes are given selectively: once, few, many, or a class where the clone is expanded.

TRBV7-9	-	11	-	TRBJ1-1	CASSAGTEAFF	TGTGCCAGCAGTGCGGGGACTGAAGCTTTCTTT
TRBV7-9	-	13	-	TRBJ2-7	CASSFVAAYEQYF	TGTGCCAGCAGCTTCGTGGCGGCCTACGAGCAGTACTTC
TRBV27	once	15	TRBD2	TRBJ2-1	CASSLSEGTTPLSFF	TGTGCCAGCAGTCTTAGCGAAGGGACTACCCCGTTGTCGTTCTTC
TRBV19	once	17	-	TRBJ1-1	CASSIDPAQGGYTEAFF	TGTGCCAGTAGTATAGATCCGGCACAAGGAGGGTATACTGAAGCTTTCTTT
TRBV27	-	15	TRBD2	TRBJ2-7	CASRAWTSSTYEQYF	TGTGCCAGCAGAGCCTGGACTAGCTCCACCTACGAGCAGTACTTC
TRBV30	few	14	-	TRBJ1-1	CAWSVDGSGTEAFF	TGTGCCTGGAGTGTAGACGGTAGTGGGACTGAAGCTTTCTTT
TRBV4-1	-	15	TRBD1	TRBJ2-1	CASSQVQGAYNEQFF	TGCGCCAGCAGCCAAGTACAGGGGGCCTACAATGAGCAGTTCTTC
TRBV2	-	19	-	TRBJ1-3	CASSEVFVWQTSSGNTIYF	TGTGCCAGCAGTGAAGTGTTCGTCTGGCAGACTTCCTCTGGAAACACCATATATTTT
TRBV6-5	few	14	-	TRBJ1-1	CASSSYREGTEAFF	TGTGCCAGCAGTTCGTACAGGGAAGGGACTGAAGCTTTCTTT
TRBV4-2	-	16	TRBD2	TRBJ2-7	CASSEVWASGRYEQYF	TGTGCCAGCAGCGAGGTTTGGGCTAGCGGGAGGTACGAGCAGTACTTC
TRBV27	-	14	-	TRBJ2-2	CASSFDGNTGELFF	TGTGCCAGCAGTTTTGACGGGAACACCGGGGAGCTGTTTTTT
TRBV30	-	13	TRBD1	TRBJ1-1	CAWIEGQLTEAFF	TGTGCCTGGATTGAGGGACAGCTTACTGAAGCTTTCTTT
TRBV6-5	-	14	-	TRBJ2-1	CASSYPSFSNEQFF	TGTGCCAGCAGTTACCCCAGTTTTAGTAATGAGCAGTTCTTC
TRBV7-9	-	13	-	TRBJ1-1	CASSTGLSSEAFF	TGTGCCAGCAGCACAGGGCTGTCCTCTGAAGCTTTCTTT
TRBV5-1	-	14	-	TRBJ2-7	CASSLNVLTTEQYF	TGCGCCAGCAGCTTAAATGTCCTAACAACCGAGCAGTACTTC
TRBV11-3	-	16	-	TRBJ2-2	CAIPPYGARACGELFF	TGTGCCATACCGCCGTACGGGGCGCGAGCATGCGGGGAGCTGTTTTTT
TRBV14	-	13	TRBD1	TRBJ2-7	CASSHRGHYEQYF	TGTGCCAGCAGCCACAGGGGGCACTACGAGCAGTACTTC